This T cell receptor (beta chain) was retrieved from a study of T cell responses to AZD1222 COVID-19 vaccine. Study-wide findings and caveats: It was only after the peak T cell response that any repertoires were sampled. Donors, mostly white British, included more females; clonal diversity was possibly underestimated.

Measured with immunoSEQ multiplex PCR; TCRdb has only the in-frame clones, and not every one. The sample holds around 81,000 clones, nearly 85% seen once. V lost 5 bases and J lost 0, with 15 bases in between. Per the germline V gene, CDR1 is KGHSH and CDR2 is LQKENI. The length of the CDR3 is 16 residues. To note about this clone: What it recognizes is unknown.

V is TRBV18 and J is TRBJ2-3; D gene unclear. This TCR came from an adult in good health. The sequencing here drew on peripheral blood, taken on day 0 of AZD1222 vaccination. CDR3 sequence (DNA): TGTGCCAGCTCATCCATGATGGCAGCTAGCACAGATACGCAGTATTTT. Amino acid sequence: CASSSMMAASTDTQYF.